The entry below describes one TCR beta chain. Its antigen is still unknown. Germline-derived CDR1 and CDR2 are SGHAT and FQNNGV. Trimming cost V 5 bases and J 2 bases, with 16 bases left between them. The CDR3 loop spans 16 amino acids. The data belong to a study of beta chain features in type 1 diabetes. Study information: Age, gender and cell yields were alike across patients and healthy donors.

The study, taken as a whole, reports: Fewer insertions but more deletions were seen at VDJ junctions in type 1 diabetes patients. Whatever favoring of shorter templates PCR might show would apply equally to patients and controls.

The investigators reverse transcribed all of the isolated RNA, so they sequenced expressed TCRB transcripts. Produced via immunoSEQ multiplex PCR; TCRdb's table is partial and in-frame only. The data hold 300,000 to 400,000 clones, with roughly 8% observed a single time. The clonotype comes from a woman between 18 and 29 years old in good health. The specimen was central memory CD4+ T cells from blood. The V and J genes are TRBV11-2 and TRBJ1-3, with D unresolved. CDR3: CASSPQLAYAGNTIYF. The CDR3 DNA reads TGTGCCAGCAGCCCCCAATTAGCGTACGCTGGAAACACCATATATTTT. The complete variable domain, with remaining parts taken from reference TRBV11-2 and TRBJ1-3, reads EAGVAQSPRYKIIEKRQSVAFWCNPISGHATLYWYQQILGQGPKLLIQFQNNGVVDDSQLPKDRFSAERLKGVDSTLKIQPAKLEDSAVYLCASSPQLAYAGNTIYFGEGSWLTVV.